Detailed here is one TCR beta chain. Its specificity is not known. This sample was included in a study of T-cell reconstitution after alpha-beta-depleted transplantation in children. Findings and limits, study-wide: One year after transplant, T-cell counts and diversity came mostly from newly produced T cells.

Germline CDR1 LGHDT, CDR2 YNNKEL (reference sequence). The germline V and J ends were trimmed by 0 bases and 3 bases, with 15 bases remaining between them. The CDR3 is 16 residues long. Unique molecular identifiers tagged the TCRbeta library. TCRdb fed the PCR reads into MiXCR, producing one record per CDR3 protein. This table has about 980,000 distinct CDR3 sequences, about 26% appearing once. Sequencing used PBMCs, mostly from graft donor cells, obtained 360 days after TCRalphabeta/CD19-depleted stem cell transplant. V and J are TRBV3-1 and TRBJ2-7, with D perhaps matching TRBD2 (7 bases). The clonotype originates from a boy under two years old who had a stem cell transplant for SCID, so the T cells may come from the graft donor. Here the CDR3 DNA reads TGTGCCAGCAGCCAAGATAGGGGGGGCTTTTGCTACGAGCAGTACTTC. This translates into CASSQDRGGFCYEQYF.